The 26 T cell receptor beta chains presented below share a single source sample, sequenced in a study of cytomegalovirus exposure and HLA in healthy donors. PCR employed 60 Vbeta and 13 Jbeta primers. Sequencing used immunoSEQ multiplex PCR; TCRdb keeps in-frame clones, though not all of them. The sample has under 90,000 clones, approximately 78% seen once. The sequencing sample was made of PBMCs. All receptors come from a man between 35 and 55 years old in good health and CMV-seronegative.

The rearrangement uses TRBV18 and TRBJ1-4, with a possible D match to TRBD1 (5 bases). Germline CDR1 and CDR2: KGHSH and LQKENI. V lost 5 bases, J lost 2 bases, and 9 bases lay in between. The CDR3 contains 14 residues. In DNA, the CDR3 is TGTGCCAGCTCAAGGGGTACCACTAATGAAAAACTGTTTTTT. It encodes CASSRGTTNEKLFF.

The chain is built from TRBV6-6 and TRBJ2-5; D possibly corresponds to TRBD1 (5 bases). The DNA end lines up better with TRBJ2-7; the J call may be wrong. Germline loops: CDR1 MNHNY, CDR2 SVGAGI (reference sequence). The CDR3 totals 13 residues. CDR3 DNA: TGTGCCAGCAGTTATTTCCAGGGCGGCGAGCAGTACTTC. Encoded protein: CASSYFQGGEQYF.

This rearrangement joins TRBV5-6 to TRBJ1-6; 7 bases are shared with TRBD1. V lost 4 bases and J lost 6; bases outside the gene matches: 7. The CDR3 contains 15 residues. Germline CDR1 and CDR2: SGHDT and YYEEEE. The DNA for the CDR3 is TGTGCCAGCAGCCCGGAGACAGGGCTTAATTCACCCCTCCACTTT. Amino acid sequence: CASSPETGLNSPLHF.

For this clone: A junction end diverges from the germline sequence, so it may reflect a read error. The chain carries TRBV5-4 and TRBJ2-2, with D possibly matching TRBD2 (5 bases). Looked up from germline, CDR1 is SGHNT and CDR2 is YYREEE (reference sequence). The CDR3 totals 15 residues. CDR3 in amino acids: CASSLRVGNPGELFF. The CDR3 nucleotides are TGTGCCAGCAGCTTGCGGGTCGGGAACCCCGGGGAGCTGTTTTTT.

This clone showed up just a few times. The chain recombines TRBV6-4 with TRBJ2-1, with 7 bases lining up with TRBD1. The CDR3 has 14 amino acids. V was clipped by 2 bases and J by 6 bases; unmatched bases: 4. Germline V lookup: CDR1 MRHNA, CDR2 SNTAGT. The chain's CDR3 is CASSDPGQPNEQFF. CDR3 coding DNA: TGTGCCAGCAGTGACCCGGGACAGCCCAATGAGCAGTTCTTC.

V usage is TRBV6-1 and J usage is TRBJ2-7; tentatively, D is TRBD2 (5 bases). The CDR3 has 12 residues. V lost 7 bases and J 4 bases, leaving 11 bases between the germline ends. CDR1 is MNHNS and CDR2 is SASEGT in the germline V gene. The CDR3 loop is CASTPGWYEQYF. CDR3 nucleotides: TGTGCCAGCACCCCGGGGTGGTACGAGCAGTACTTC.

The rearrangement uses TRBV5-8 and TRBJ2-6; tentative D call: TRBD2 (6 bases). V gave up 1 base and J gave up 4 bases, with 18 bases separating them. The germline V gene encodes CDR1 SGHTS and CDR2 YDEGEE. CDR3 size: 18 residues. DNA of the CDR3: TGTGCCAGCAGCTTGATTGGATTGGGGGGAATGGGGGCCAACGTCCTGACTTTC. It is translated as CASSLIGLGGMGANVLTF.

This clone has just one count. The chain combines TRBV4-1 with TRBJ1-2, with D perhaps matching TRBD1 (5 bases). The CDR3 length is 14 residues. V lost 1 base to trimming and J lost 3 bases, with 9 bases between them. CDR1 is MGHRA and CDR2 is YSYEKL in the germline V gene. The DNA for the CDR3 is TGCGCCAGCAGCCAAGCAGGGTTGTACTATGGCTACACCTTC. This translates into CASSQAGLYYGYTF.

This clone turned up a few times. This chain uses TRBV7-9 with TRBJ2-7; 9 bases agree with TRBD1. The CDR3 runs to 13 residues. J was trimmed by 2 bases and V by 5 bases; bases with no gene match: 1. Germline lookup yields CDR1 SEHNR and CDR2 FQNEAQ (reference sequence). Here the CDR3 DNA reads TGTGCCAGCAGCACAGGGGGCCCCTACGAGCAGTACTTC. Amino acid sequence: CASSTGGPYEQYF.

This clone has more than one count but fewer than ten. The CDR3 nucleotides are TGCAGCGTTGAAGACACGGGAGGTGTTGCTTTCTTT. This encodes CSVEDTGGVAFF. This chain links TRBV29-1 with TRBJ1-1; D call uncertain. The V end was cut by 0 bases, the J end by 11 bases, with 13 bases between. Germline loops: CDR1 SQVTM, CDR2 ANQGSEA. There are 12 residues in the CDR3.

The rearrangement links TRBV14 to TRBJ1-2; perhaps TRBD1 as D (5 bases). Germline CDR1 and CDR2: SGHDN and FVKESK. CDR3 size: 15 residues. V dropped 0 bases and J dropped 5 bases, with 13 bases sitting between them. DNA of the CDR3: TGTGCCAGCAGCCAAGAAGGCAGGGTAGGATATGGCTACACCTTC. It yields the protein CASSQEGRVGYGYTF.

This chain's CDR3 is CASDRGDNQPQHF. The CDR3 DNA reads as TGTGCCAGCGACAGGGGAGACAATCAGCCCCAGCATTTT. The rearrangement links TRBV7-9 to TRBJ1-5, with 8 positions matching TRBD1. Looked up from germline, CDR1 is SEHNR and CDR2 is FQNEAQ (reference sequence). The CDR3 extends over 13 amino acids. With 8 bases clipped from V and 3 bases from J, the junction kept 3 bases outside the gene matches. Full variable domain (missing parts from reference TRBV7-9 and TRBJ1-5): DTGVSQNPRHKITKRGQNVTFRCDPISEHNRLYWYRQTLGQGPEFLTYFQNEAQLEKSRLLSDRFSAERPKGSFSTLEIQRTEQGDSAMYLCASDRGDNQPQHFGDGTRLSIL.

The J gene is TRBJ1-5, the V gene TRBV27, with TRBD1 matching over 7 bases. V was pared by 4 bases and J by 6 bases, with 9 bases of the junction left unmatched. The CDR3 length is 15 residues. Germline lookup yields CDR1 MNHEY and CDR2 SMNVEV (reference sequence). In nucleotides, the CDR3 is TGTGCCAGCAGTTCCACATCGACAGGGTTTCAGCCCCAGCATTTT. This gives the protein CASSSTSTGFQPQHF.

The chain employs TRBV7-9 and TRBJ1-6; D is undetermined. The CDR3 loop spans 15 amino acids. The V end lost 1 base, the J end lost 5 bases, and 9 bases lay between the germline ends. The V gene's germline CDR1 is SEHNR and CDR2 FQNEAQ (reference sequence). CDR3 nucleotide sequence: TGTGCCAGCAGCTTAGAATACAGAAATAATTCACCCCTCCACTTT. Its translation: CASSLEYRNNSPLHF.

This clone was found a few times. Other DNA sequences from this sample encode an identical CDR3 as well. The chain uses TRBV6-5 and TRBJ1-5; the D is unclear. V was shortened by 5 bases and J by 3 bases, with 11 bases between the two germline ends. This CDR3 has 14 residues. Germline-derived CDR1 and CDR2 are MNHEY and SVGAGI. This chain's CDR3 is CASSRAGFNQPQHF. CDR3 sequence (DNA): TGTGCCAGCAGTAGGGCGGGTTTCAATCAGCCCCAGCATTTT.

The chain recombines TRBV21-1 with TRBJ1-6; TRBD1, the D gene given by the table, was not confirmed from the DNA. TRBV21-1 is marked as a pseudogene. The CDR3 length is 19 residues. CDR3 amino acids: CASSTRLPGQASYNSPLHF. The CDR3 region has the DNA TGTGCCAGCAGCACTCGCCTTCCGGGACAGGCTTCGTATAATTCACCCCTCCACTTT.

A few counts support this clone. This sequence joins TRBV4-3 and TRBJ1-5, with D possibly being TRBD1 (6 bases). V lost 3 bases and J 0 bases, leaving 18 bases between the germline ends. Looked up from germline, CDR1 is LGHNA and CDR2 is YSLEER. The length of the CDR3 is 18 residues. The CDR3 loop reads CASSQDPPGVYSNQPQHF. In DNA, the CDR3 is TGCGCCAGCAGCCAGGACCCTCCAGGGGTCTATAGCAATCAGCCCCAGCATTTT.

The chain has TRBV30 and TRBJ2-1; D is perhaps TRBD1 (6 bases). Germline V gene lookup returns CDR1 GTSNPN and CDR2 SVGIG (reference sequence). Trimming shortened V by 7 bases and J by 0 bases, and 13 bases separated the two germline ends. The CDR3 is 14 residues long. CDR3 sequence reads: CAYQGSGSYNEQFF. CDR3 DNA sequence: TGTGCCTACCAGGGGTCCGGCTCCTACAATGAGCAGTTCTTC.

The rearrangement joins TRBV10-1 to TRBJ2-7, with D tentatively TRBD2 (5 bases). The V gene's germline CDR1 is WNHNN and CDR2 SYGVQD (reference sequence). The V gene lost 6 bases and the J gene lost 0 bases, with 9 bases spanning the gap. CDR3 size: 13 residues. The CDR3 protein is CASRAGDSYEQYF. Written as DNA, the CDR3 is TGCGCCAGCAGGGCGGGCGACTCCTACGAGCAGTACTTC.

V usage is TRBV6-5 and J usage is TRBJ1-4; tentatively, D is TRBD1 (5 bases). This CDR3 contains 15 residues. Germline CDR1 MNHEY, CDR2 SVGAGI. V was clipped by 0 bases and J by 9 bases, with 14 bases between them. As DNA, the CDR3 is TGTGCCAGCAGTTACTCGAGCAGGGTGTACAAAAAACTGTTTTTT. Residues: CASSYSSRVYKKLFF.

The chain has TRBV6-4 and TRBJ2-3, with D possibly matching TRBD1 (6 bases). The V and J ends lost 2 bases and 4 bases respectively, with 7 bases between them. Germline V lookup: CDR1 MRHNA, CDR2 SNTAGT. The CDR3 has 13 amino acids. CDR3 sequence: CASSDEGADTQYF. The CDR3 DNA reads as TGTGCCAGCAGTGACGAGGGGGCAGATACGCAGTATTTT.

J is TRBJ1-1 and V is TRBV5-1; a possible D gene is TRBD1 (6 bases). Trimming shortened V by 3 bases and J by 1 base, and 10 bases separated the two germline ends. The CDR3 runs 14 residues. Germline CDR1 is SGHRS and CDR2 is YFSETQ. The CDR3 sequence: CASSWGGGNTEAFF. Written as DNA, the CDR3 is TGCGCCAGCAGCTGGGGAGGGGGGAACACTGAAGCTTTCTTT.

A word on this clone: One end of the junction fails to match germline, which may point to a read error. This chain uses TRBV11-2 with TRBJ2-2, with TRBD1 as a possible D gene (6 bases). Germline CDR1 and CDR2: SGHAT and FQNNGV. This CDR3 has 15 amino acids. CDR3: CASSVQGSNTGELFF. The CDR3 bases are TGTGCCAGCAGCGTACAGGGTTCGAATACCGGGGAGCTGTTTTTT. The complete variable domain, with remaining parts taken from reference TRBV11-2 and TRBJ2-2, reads EAGVAQSPRYKIIEKRQSVAFWCNPISGHATLYWYQQILGQGPKLLIQFQNNGVVDDSQLPKDRFSAERLKGVDSTLKIQPAKLEDSAVYLCASSVQGSNTGELFFGEGSRLTVL.

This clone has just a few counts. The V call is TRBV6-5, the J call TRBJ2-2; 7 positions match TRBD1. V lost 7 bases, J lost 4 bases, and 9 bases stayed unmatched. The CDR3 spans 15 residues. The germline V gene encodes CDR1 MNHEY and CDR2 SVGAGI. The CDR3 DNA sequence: TGTGCCAGCACCCTGACAGGGTTTAGCACCGGGGAGCTGTTTTTT. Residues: CASTLTGFSTGELFF.

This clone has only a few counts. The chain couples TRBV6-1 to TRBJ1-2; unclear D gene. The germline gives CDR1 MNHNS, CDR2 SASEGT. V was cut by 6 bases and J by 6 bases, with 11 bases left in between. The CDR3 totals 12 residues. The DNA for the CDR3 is TGTGCCAGCAGCGTAGCCAATCATGGCTACACCTTC. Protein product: CASSVANHGYTF.

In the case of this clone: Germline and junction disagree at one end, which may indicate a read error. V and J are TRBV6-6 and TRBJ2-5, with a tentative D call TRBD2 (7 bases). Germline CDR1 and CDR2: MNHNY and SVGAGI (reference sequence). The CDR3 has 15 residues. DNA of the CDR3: TGTCCCAGCAGTTACTCGGCGGGGGCAGGGGAGACCCAGTACTTC. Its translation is CPSSYSAGAGETQYF.